The next 13 T cell receptor beta chains were all read from a single sample in a study of regulatory T cells in long-lasting Graves disease. Sequencing libraries for TCR beta were prepared with iRepertoire HTBI primers and Arm-PCR of CDR3 regions. MiXCR, applied by TCRdb to the multiplex PCR reads, yields one record per CDR3 protein. Counted here are 400,000 to 500,000 distinct CDR3 sequences, about 15% occurring once; the ten biggest clones make up around 23%. The time point is: newly diagnosed GD, antithyroid drugs for less than 3 months. The TCR library was prepared using RNA isolated from PBMCs. In addition, the sample was reused for a study of T cells in Graves' hyperthyroidism and ophthalmopathy.

The starting material was peripheral blood mononuclear cells (PBMCs), obtained at new diagnosis, from a patient treated with antithyroid drugs. The receptors were gathered from a woman younger than 35 with Graves disease.

The table lists this clonotype with many counts. This chain uses TRBV3-1 with TRBJ2-1; TRBD2 aligns across 10 bases. Germline trimming cut 4 bases from V and 9 bases from J; bases unmatched to any gene: 9. Germline V gene sequence: CDR1 LGHDT, CDR2 YNNKEL (reference sequence). CDR3 size: 15 residues. CDR3 nucleotide sequence: TGTGCCAGCAGCCCCCCCAGCGGGAGGGCCCTTGAGCAGTTCTTC. Protein: CASSPPSGRALEQFF.

The rearrangement uses TRBV19 and TRBJ2-1; TRBD1 or TRBD2 may be the D gene (5 bases each). This CDR3 is 15 amino acids long. V gave up 3 bases and J gave up 4 bases, with 13 bases separating them. Germline lookup yields CDR1 LNHDA and CDR2 SQIVND (reference sequence). The CDR3 DNA is TGTGCCAGTAGTATGGAGCGGACACTTTACAATGAGCAGTTCTTC. Amino acids: CASSMERTLYNEQFF.

The rearrangement joins TRBV19 to TRBJ2-7; TRBD1 agrees at 10 bases. Germline CDR1 is LNHDA and CDR2 is SQIVND (reference sequence). The CDR3 is made up of 16 amino acids. V trimming: 4 bases; J trimming: 3 bases; junction bases outside the gene matches: 9. CDR3 protein: CASSKGTGAPLYEQYF. For the CDR3, the DNA is TGTGCCAGTAGTAAGGGGACAGGGGCTCCCCTCTACGAGCAGTACTTC. Based on the CDR3 plus reference TRBV19 and TRBJ2-7, the full variable domain is DGGITQSPKYLFRKEGQNVTLSCEQNLNHDAMYWYRQDPGQGLRLIYYSQIVNDFQKGDIAEGYSVSREKKESFPLTVTSAQKNPTAFYLCASSKGTGAPLYEQYFGPGTRLTVT.

The chain joins TRBV3-1 to TRBJ2-5; D may be TRBD1 (5 bases). The germline CDR1 and CDR2 sequences are LGHDT and YNNKEL (reference sequence). V lost 1 base and J lost 6, with 30 bases in between. The CDR3 has 20 residues. The CDR3 loop reads CASSQVFPRSLGRVLQTQYF. The CDR3 DNA sequence: TGTGCCAGCAGCCAAGTTTTCCCGAGGAGTTTGGGGCGAGTTTTGCAGACCCAGTACTTC.

This clonotype was counted between two and nine times. The chain has TRBV7-2 and TRBJ1-4; maybe TRBD1 (6 bases). The V end lost 1 base, the J end lost 5 bases, and 14 bases lay between the germline ends. The germline V gene has CDR1 SGHTA and CDR2 FQGNSA. The CDR3 runs to 16 residues. CDR3 region: CASSLEGGRKNEKLFF. Written as DNA, the CDR3 is TGTGCCAGCAGCTTAGAGGGGGGCAGAAAGAATGAAAAACTGTTTTTT. Combining the CDR3 with reference TRBV7-2 and TRBJ1-4 gives the whole variable domain GAGVSQSPSNKVTEKGKDVELRCDPISGHTALYWYRQSLGQGLEFLIYFQGNSAPDKSGLPSDRFSAERTGGSVSTLTIQRTQQEDSAVYLCASSLEGGRKNEKLFFGSGTQLSVL.

This clonotype was observed many times. The V gene is TRBV7-9, the J gene TRBJ2-3; 11 bases fit TRBD2. Germline-derived CDR1 and CDR2 are SEHNR and FQNEAQ (reference sequence). After removal of 4 bases from V and 4 bases from J, the junction contained 13 bases not matched to a gene. The CDR3 has 18 residues. The CDR3 nucleotides are TGTGCCAGCAGCTCACTAGCGGGAGAGATGTACGGCGCAGATACGCAGTATTTT. Residues: CASSSLAGEMYGADTQYF.

This clonotype has ten or more counts. The chain recombines TRBV28 with TRBJ1-1, with TRBD1 matching over 9 bases. CDR3 length: 13 amino acids. V gave up 7 bases and J gave up 6 bases; unmatched junction bases: 6. Germline-derived CDR1 and CDR2 are MDHEN and SYDVKM. CDR3: CASKRQGDPEAFF. The CDR3 DNA sequence: TGTGCCAGCAAGCGACAGGGGGACCCTGAAGCTTTCTTT.

This clonotype has a handful of counts. V and J are TRBV5-1 and TRBJ2-3; possible D gene TRBD1, 5 bases. Germline V CDR1 and CDR2: SGHRS, YFSETQ. Trimming pared 1 base from V and 5 bases from J, leaving 8 bases between. The CDR3 length is 13 residues. In DNA, the CDR3 is TGCGCCAGCAGCTTGAATAGGGGAGATACGCAGTATTTT. Its protein is CASSLNRGDTQYF. Full variable domain (outside the CDR3, taken from reference TRBV5-1 and TRBJ2-3): KAGVTQTPRYLIKTRGQQVTLSCSPISGHRSVSWYQQTPGQGLQFLFEYFSETQRNKGNFPGRFSGRQFSNSRSEMNVSTLELGDSALYLCASSLNRGDTQYFGPGTRLTVL.

At least ten counts were recorded for this clonotype. The J gene is TRBJ2-2, the V gene TRBV28, with D possibly matching TRBD2 (6 bases). Deletions cut 5 bases from V and 3 bases from J, with 16 bases between. CDR1 and CDR2 (germline): MDHEN, SYDVKM. The CDR3 is made up of 16 amino acids. The CDR3 nucleotides are TGTGCCAGCAGTCTGTCCGGGGGTAGGGACACCGGGGAGCTGTTTTTT. Translating gives CASSLSGGRDTGELFF.

J is TRBJ1-5 and V is TRBV19, with 7 bases that match TRBD1. CDR1 and CDR2 from the germline V gene are LNHDA and SQIVND (reference sequence). The CDR3 loop spans 15 amino acids. V trimming: 3 bases; J trimming: 1 base; junction bases outside the gene matches: 3. The CDR3, as DNA: TGTGCCAGTAGTATGACAGGGAGGAGCAATCAGCCCCAGCATTTT. Translated: CASSMTGRSNQPQHF. The full variable domain, in which reference TRBV19 and TRBJ1-5 provide the parts outside the CDR3, is DGGITQSPKYLFRKEGQNVTLSCEQNLNHDAMYWYRQDPGQGLRLIYYSQIVNDFQKGDIAEGYSVSREKKESFPLTVTSAQKNPTAFYLCASSMTGRSNQPQHFGDGTRLSIL.

This clonotype appeared many times. This chain joins TRBV28 and TRBJ1-2; D unresolved. Germline CDR1 and CDR2: MDHEN and SYDVKM. The CDR3 extends over 14 amino acids. Trimming shortened V by 2 bases and J by 5 bases, and 12 bases separated the two germline ends. This CDR3 is CASSLPGPPYGYTF. CDR3 sequence (DNA): TGTGCCAGCAGTTTACCCGGGCCCCCGTATGGCTACACCTTC.

As to this clonotype: This clone may be a read error of a much larger clone one base away. The rearrangement links TRBV5-1 to TRBJ2-3; 11 bases line up with TRBD2. Germline-derived CDR1 and CDR2 are SGHRS and YFSETQ. CDR3 size: 18 residues. CDR3 in DNA: TGCGCCAGCAGCTTTCGTCCTAGCGGGAGGCATAGCACAGCTACGCAGTATTTT. Protein: CASSFRPSGRHSTATQYF.

This clonotype has at least ten counts. The chain couples TRBV24-1 to TRBJ2-1, with D hard to call. The DNA end favors TRBJ2-5, so the J call may be wrong. The CDR3 length is 11 residues. CDR1 KGHDR and CDR2 SFDVKD come from the germline V gene. The CDR3 region is CATREGETQYF. For the CDR3, the DNA is TGTGCCACCAGGGAAGGAGAGACCCAGTACTTC.